This is a list of T cell receptor beta chains from one sample in a study of blood T cell repertoires in COVID-19. Profiling relied on immunoSEQ multiplex PCR, and the TCRdb table lists in-frame clones only, not all of them. The sample includes roughly 260,000 clones, roughly 86% of them seen just once. Sequencing used peripheral blood. Receptor source: a woman in her fifties or sixties with acute or convalescent COVID-19. Both conserved end residues are part of each CDR3. The order of the fields is clone size, CDR3 length, D gene, J gene, V gene, CDR3 protein, CDR3 DNA. The D gene is left open where the match is weak. Where a row states a size, it is once, few, many or the class of an expanded clone; other rows omit it.

size: -
length: 12
D: TRBD2
J: TRBJ2-3
V: TRBV30
CDR3: CAWSPSGITQYF
DNA: TGTGCCTGGAGCCCTAGCGGGATCACGCAGTATTTT

size: -
length: 14
D: -
J: TRBJ1-1
V: TRBV14
CDR3: CASSQGGADTEAFF
DNA: TGTGCCAGCAGCCAAGGTGGGGCCGACACTGAAGCTTTCTTT

size: -
length: 15
D: -
J: TRBJ2-7
V: TRBV4-1
CDR3: CASSQELAFSYEQYF
DNA: TGCGCCAGCAGCCAAGAACTAGCCTTCTCCTACGAGCAGTACTTC

size: -
length: 15
D: -
J: TRBJ2-1
V: TRBV5-1
CDR3: CASSLALATYNEQFF
DNA: TGCGCCAGCAGCTTGGCCTTAGCCACCTACAATGAGCAGTTCTTC

size: -
length: 15
D: TRBD1
J: TRBJ2-7
V: TRBV28
CDR3: CASSPRGQRNYEQYF
DNA: TGTGCCAGCAGCCCAAGGGGACAGCGAAACTACGAGCAGTACTTC

size: few
length: 13
D: TRBD1
J: TRBJ1-2
V: TRBV4-3
CDR3: CASSAQGTWGYTF
DNA: TGCGCCAGCAGCGCACAGGGGACGTGGGGCTACACCTTC

size: -
length: 16
D: TRBD1
J: TRBJ1-2
V: TRBV4-3
CDR3: CASSQESGDRGAGYTF
DNA: TGCGCCAGCAGCCAAGAGTCGGGGGACAGGGGGGCGGGCTACACCTTC

size: -
length: 15
D: -
J: TRBJ2-1
V: TRBV27
CDR3: CASSLTGTAYNEQFF
DNA: TGTGCCAGCAGTTTAACAGGGACGGCCTACAATGAGCAGTTCTTC

size: -
length: 19
D: TRBD2
J: TRBJ2-4
V: TRBV11-2
CDR3: CASNPGGLRVSLAKNIQYF
DNA: TGTGCCAGCAACCCCGGGGGGTTACGAGTTTCACTAGCCAAAAACATTCAGTACTTC

size: once
length: 13
D: -
J: TRBJ1-6
V: TRBV10-2
CDR3: CASSESEYSPLHF
DNA: TGCGCCAGCAGTGAGTCGGAGTATTCACCCCTCCACTTT

size: -
length: 16
D: -
J: TRBJ1-2
V: TRBV28
CDR3: CASSSETPGGGYGYTF
DNA: TGTGCCAGCAGTTCCGAAACCCCAGGTGGAGGCTATGGCTACACCTTC

size: -
length: 14
D: -
J: TRBJ2-2
V: TRBV11-2
CDR3: CASSLVAVTGELFF
DNA: TGTGCCAGCAGCTTAGTAGCTGTGACCGGGGAGCTGTTTTTT

size: -
length: 18
D: TRBD2
J: TRBJ2-1
V: TRBV24-1
CDR3: CATSDPGLAEGSYNEQFF
DNA: TGTGCCACCAGTGATCCTGGACTAGCGGAAGGCTCCTACAATGAGCAGTTCTTC

size: -
length: 15
D: TRBD2
J: TRBJ2-2
V: TRBV11-1
CDR3: CASSLGEGYTGELFF
DNA: TGTGCCAGCAGCTTGGGGGAGGGATACACCGGGGAGCTGTTTTTT

size: -
length: 14
D: -
J: TRBJ1-1
V: TRBV28
CDR3: CASSFFRMNTEAFF
DNA: TGTGCCAGCAGTTTTTTCAGGATGAACACTGAAGCTTTCTTT

size: -
length: 19
D: TRBD2
J: TRBJ2-1
V: TRBV10-1
CDR3: CASIILAGVKKSSYNEQFF
DNA: TGCGCCAGCATTATACTAGCGGGAGTCAAGAAAAGCTCCTACAATGAGCAGTTCTTC

size: -
length: 15
D: TRBD1
J: TRBJ2-5
V: TRBV5-1
CDR3: CASSPTGTGRGTQYF
DNA: TGCGCCAGCAGCCCTACCGGGACAGGGCGTGGGACCCAGTACTTC

size: few
length: 18
D: TRBD1
J: TRBJ2-7
V: TRBV18
CDR3: CASSPPDEPGTVPYEQYF
DNA: TGTGCCAGCTCACCACCAGATGAACCCGGGACAGTACCCTACGAGCAGTACTTC

size: -
length: 15
D: -
J: TRBJ1-5
V: TRBV6-2/TRBV6-3
CDR3: CASSKRTADHQPQHF
DNA: TGTGCCAGCAGTAAACGGACAGCCGATCATCAGCCCCAGCATTTT

size: -
length: 15
D: -
J: TRBJ2-2
V: TRBV5-5
CDR3: CASSLTGSRTGELFF
DNA: TGTGCCAGCAGCTTGACCGGGAGCAGAACCGGGGAGCTGTTTTTT

size: -
length: 15
D: -
J: TRBJ1-4
V: TRBV4-3
CDR3: CASSQDRRGDEKLFF
DNA: TGCGCCAGCAGCCAAGATCGACGGGGAGATGAAAAACTGTTTTTT

size: -
length: 13
D: -
J: TRBJ2-7
V: TRBV9
CDR3: CASSVETRGEQYF
DNA: TGTGCCAGCAGCGTCGAAACTAGAGGCGAGCAGTACTTC

size: -
length: 17
D: -
J: TRBJ1-4
V: TRBV14
CDR3: CASSQGPQGAYNEKLFF
DNA: TGTGCCAGCAGCCAAGGACCCCAGGGCGCTTATAATGAAAAACTGTTTTTT

size: once
length: 14
D: -
J: TRBJ2-3
V: TRBV7-3
CDR3: CASSPRVSTDTQYF
DNA: TGTGCCAGCAGCCCGAGGGTTAGCACAGATACGCAGTATTTT

size: few
length: 12
D: -
J: TRBJ2-5
V: TRBV7-2
CDR3: CASSFQQETQYF
DNA: TGTGCCAGCAGCTTCCAACAAGAGACCCAGTACTTC

size: -
length: 13
D: TRBD1
J: TRBJ1-3
V: TRBV11-3
CDR3: CASGTGSGNTIYF
DNA: TGTGCCAGTGGGACAGGCTCTGGAAACACCATATATTTT

size: -
length: 14
D: TRBD2
J: TRBJ2-3
V: TRBV10-3
CDR3: CAIKTSGSEYTQYF
DNA: TGTGCCATCAAAACTAGCGGGAGTGAATATACGCAGTATTTT

size: -
length: 18
D: TRBD2
J: TRBJ2-1
V: TRBV13
CDR3: CASSLTALAGGWVDEQFF
DNA: TGTGCCAGCAGCTTGACTGCTTTGGCGGGAGGATGGGTAGACGAGCAGTTCTTC

size: -
length: 14
D: TRBD2
J: TRBJ2-7
V: TRBV5-1
CDR3: CASSLVASGRALDF
DNA: TGCGCCAGCAGCTTGGTAGCTAGCGGGAGGGCCTTGGACTTC

size: -
length: 15
D: TRBD2
J: TRBJ2-5
V: TRBV9
CDR3: CASSVDGRGVETQYF
DNA: TGTGCCAGCAGCGTAGACGGGAGGGGTGTTGAGACCCAGTACTTC

size: -
length: 13
D: TRBD1
J: TRBJ2-1
V: TRBV29-1
CDR3: CSVRRQGVNEQFF
DNA: TGCAGCGTCAGGAGACAGGGGGTCAATGAGCAGTTCTTC

size: once
length: 14
D: -
J: TRBJ2-1
V: TRBV9
CDR3: CASSVGISPAEQFF
DNA: TGTGCCAGCAGCGTAGGTATTAGCCCCGCTGAGCAGTTCTTC

size: -
length: 16
D: TRBD1
J: TRBJ2-1
V: TRBV7-2
CDR3: CASSLGDRAYGNEQFF
DNA: TGTGCCAGCAGCTTAGGGGACAGGGCTTATGGCAATGAGCAGTTCTTC

size: few
length: 15
D: TRBD1
J: TRBJ1-2
V: TRBV7-6
CDR3: CASSGRTGGSSGYTF
DNA: TGTGCCAGCAGCGGCAGGACAGGGGGTAGTTCTGGCTACACCTTC

size: few
length: 21
D: TRBD2
J: TRBJ2-7
V: TRBV29-1
CDR3: CSVAQGVGLTSGRANSYEQYF
DNA: TGCAGCGTTGCTCAGGGGGTTGGCCTTACTAGCGGGAGGGCCAACAGCTACGAGCAGTACTTC

size: -
length: 16
D: -
J: TRBJ1-4
V: TRBV19
CDR3: CASSIGFAGAIEKLFF
DNA: TGTGCCAGTAGTATAGGTTTCGCGGGGGCTATTGAAAAACTGTTTTTT

size: -
length: 14
D: TRBD1
J: TRBJ2-5
V: TRBV3-1/TRBV3-2
CDR3: CAIHLEGARETQYF
DNA: TGTGCCATCCACCTTGAGGGGGCGAGGGAGACCCAGTACTTC

size: -
length: 14
D: -
J: TRBJ2-7
V: TRBV27
CDR3: CASSFGQNSYEQYF
DNA: TGTGCCAGCAGTTTCGGTCAAAACTCCTACGAGCAGTACTTC

size: -
length: 15
D: -
J: TRBJ1-1
V: TRBV4-3
CDR3: CASSLFSPPGTEAFF
DNA: TGCGCCAGCAGCCTCTTTTCCCCCCCGGGGACTGAAGCTTTCTTT

size: -
length: 16
D: TRBD2
J: TRBJ2-7
V: TRBV7-8
CDR3: CASSSRRGRGGYEQYF
DNA: TGTGCCAGCAGCTCCCGCCGCGGGAGGGGGGGTTACGAGCAGTACTTC

size: -
length: 18
D: TRBD2
J: TRBJ2-1
V: TRBV11-2
CDR3: CASSYGWRTSANDNEQFF
DNA: TGTGCCAGCAGCTACGGATGGAGGACTAGCGCGAACGACAATGAGCAGTTCTTC

size: -
length: 15
D: -
J: TRBJ1-6
V: TRBV9
CDR3: CASSVGGQNNSPLHF
DNA: TGTGCCAGCAGCGTAGGGGGACAAAATAATTCACCCCTCCACTTT

size: once
length: 14
D: TRBD1
J: TRBJ2-7
V: TRBV7-8
CDR3: CASSWGQGVHEQYF
DNA: TGTGCCAGCAGCTGGGGACAGGGGGTCCACGAGCAGTACTTC

size: -
length: 19
D: -
J: TRBJ2-7
V: TRBV23-1
CDR3: CASSQRECETYCWAYEQYF
DNA: TGCGCCAGCAGTCAACGGGAGTGTGAGACATATTGTTGGGCCTACGAGCAGTACTTC

size: -
length: 14
D: -
J: TRBJ2-2
V: TRBV5-1
CDR3: CASSFNQWTGELFF
DNA: TGCGCCAGCAGCTTCAACCAGTGGACCGGGGAGCTGTTTTTT

size: -
length: 15
D: TRBD1
J: TRBJ2-5
V: TRBV6-6
CDR3: CASRQTRDRQETQYF
DNA: TGTGCCAGCAGACAAACCCGGGACAGACAAGAGACCCAGTACTTC

size: -
length: 15
D: -
J: TRBJ2-7
V: TRBV6-5
CDR3: CASSKTESISYEQYF
DNA: TGTGCCAGCAGTAAAACAGAATCTATCTCCTACGAGCAGTACTTC

size: -
length: 16
D: TRBD1
J: TRBJ1-6
V: TRBV5-1
CDR3: CASSLGVGQVVQTLHF
DNA: TGCGCCAGCAGCTTGGGGGTTGGACAGGTCGTACAAACCCTCCACTTT

size: -
length: 16
D: TRBD1
J: TRBJ1-5
V: TRBV28
CDR3: CASSTPGQGSNQPQHF
DNA: TGTGCCAGCAGTACTCCGGGACAGGGAAGCAATCAGCCCCAGCATTTT

size: -
length: 15
D: -
J: TRBJ1-5
V: TRBV16
CDR3: CASSHPQGRNQPQHF
DNA: TGTGCCAGCAGCCACCCCCAGGGCCGCAATCAGCCCCAGCATTTT

size: -
length: 16
D: TRBD2
J: TRBJ2-3
V: TRBV7-7
CDR3: CASSRGASGDTDTQYF
DNA: TGTGCCAGCAGCCGCGGGGCTAGCGGAGACACAGATACGCAGTATTTT

size: few
length: 14
D: TRBD1
J: TRBJ2-7
V: TRBV10-3
CDR3: CAIRDRTLPDEQYF
DNA: TGTGCCATCAGGGACAGGACCCTGCCCGACGAGCAGTACTTC

size: few
length: 13
D: -
J: TRBJ1-3
V: TRBV7-9
CDR3: CASSQGQGNTIYF
DNA: TGTGCCAGCAGCCAAGGACAGGGAAACACCATATATTTT

size: once
length: 14
D: TRBD1
J: TRBJ2-5
V: TRBV19
CDR3: CASSVQGAGETQYF
DNA: TGTGCCAGTAGTGTACAGGGGGCAGGTGAGACCCAGTACTTC

size: -
length: 15
D: -
J: TRBJ1-4
V: TRBV18
CDR3: CASSPRTATNEKLFF
DNA: TGTGCCAGCTCACCACGGACAGCAACTAATGAAAAACTGTTTTTT

size: -
length: 15
D: TRBD2
J: TRBJ2-3
V: TRBV5-1
CDR3: CASSYVSRRAGTQYF
DNA: TGCGCCAGCAGCTATGTGTCCCGCCGAGCGGGGACGCAGTATTTT

size: -
length: 14
D: -
J: TRBJ2-1
V: TRBV28
CDR3: CASSSPGQRIEQFF
DNA: TGTGCCAGCAGCTCACCCGGACAGAGGATTGAGCAGTTCTTC

size: few
length: 15
D: -
J: TRBJ1-4
V: TRBV7-9
CDR3: CASSLEAGINEKLFF
DNA: TGTGCCAGCAGCTTAGAGGCAGGGATTAATGAAAAACTGTTTTTT

size: few
length: 18
D: TRBD2
J: TRBJ2-3
V: TRBV18
CDR3: CASSKKGNGGLALDTQYF
DNA: TGTGCCAGCTCCAAAAAGGGCAATGGCGGACTAGCCTTAGATACGCAGTATTTT

size: -
length: 13
D: TRBD1
J: TRBJ1-2
V: TRBV4-3
CDR3: CASSKQGIYGYTF
DNA: TGCGCCAGCAGCAAACAGGGGATCTATGGCTACACCTTC